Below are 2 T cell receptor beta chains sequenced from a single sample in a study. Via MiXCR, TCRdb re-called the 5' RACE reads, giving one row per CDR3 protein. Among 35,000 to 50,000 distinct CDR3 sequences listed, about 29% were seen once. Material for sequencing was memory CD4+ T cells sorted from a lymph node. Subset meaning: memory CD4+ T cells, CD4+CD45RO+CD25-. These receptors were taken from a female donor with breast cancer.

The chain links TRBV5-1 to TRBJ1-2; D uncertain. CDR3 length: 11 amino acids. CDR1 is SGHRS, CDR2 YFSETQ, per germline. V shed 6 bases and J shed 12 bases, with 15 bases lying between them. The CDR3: CASKSPVRNTF. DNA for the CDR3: TGCGCCAGCAAATCCCCAGTTCGGAACACCTTC.

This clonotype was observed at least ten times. The DNA for the CDR3 is TGCAGTGCTAGAGATTCAGGGGGCACGTACGAGCAGTACTTC. This encodes CSARDSGGTYEQYF. The J gene is TRBJ2-7, the V gene TRBV20-1; 8 nucleotides agree with TRBD1. The CDR3 contains 14 residues. The germline V gene has CDR1 DFQATT and CDR2 SNEGSKA (reference sequence). V trimming: 0 bases; J trimming: 4 bases; junction bases outside the gene matches: 5.